This T cell receptor (beta chain) originates from a study of blood T cell repertoires in COVID-19. Study at large: Spain, Italy and the United States supplied samples that represented acute and convalescent COVID-19. PBMCs, B-cell-depleted T cells, or T cells were the source of the cDNA or gDNA that made up the material.

From germline, CDR1 is MNHEY and CDR2 SVGEGT. V lost 2 bases to trimming and J lost 5 bases, with 10 bases between them. The CDR3 runs 13 residues. Original processing methods: How many nucleated cells were present was estimated from reference gene primer amplification. TCRdb keeps only in-frame clones here, not all; method: immunoSEQ multiplex PCR. That table gives V, J and clone size, and the DNA gave D and trimming. The sample holds 200,000 to 250,000 clones, roughly 84% seen once. The sequence derives from a man aged 40-49 years with acute or convalescent COVID-19. Sample: peripheral blood. The rearrangement links TRBV6-2 or TRBV6-3 to TRBJ2-7; TRBD1 might be the D (6 bases). This CDR3 is CASSYGGRNEQYF. The CDR3 DNA is TGTGCCAGCAGTTACGGGGGCAGAAACGAGCAGTACTTC.